This TCR beta chain was documented in a study of OX40 agonist ivuxolimab in advanced cancers. Overall study findings and caveats: Mean expanded clone counts were higher in CD8+ than CD4+ T cells. In a subset of nonresponders, normalized T-cell clonal expansion was also low.

The method was immunoSEQ multiplex PCR; TCRdb's version includes in-frame clones alone and lacks a portion of them. The table lists more than 60,000 clones, around 86% of them singletons. This CDR3 is 12 amino acids long. The germline V gene has CDR1 SQVTM and CDR2 ANQGSEA. V lost 6 bases and J 0 bases, leaving 8 bases between the germline ends. This clone is a singleton in its sample. Its antigen is undetermined. The TCR was taken from an adult with an advanced solid tumor such as melanoma, head and neck, liver or kidney cancer. This chain links TRBV29-1 with TRBJ1-2; D is uncertain. The sample was CD4+ or CD8+ T cells sorted from blood, taken in a trial of the OX40 agonist ivuxolimab. The DNA of the CDR3 is TGCAGCGTACCGACTTCTAACTATGGCTACACCTTC. Its translation: CSVPTSNYGYTF.